This T cell receptor beta chain comes out of a study of T-cell reconstitution after alpha-beta-depleted transplantation in children. Whole-study results and caveats: When one year had passed after transplant, most T-cell counts and diversity came from newly produced T cells. After transplant, at about two months, alpha-beta T cells were reportedly derived from several hundred expanded graft clones. Certain patients had high TCRbeta diversity at day 60, and it came from recipient T cells and thymic progenitors that survived.

Unique molecular identifiers were incorporated into the prepared TCRbeta library. TCRdb redid the calling of the PCR reads with MiXCR, one entry per CDR3 protein. This table holds hundreds of thousands of distinct CDR3 sequences, 16% found once. V shed 3 bases and J shed 1 base, with 8 bases lying between them. Germline assignment: CDR1 MNHEY and CDR2 SMNVEV (reference sequence). There are 14 residues in the CDR3. Points on this clonotype: Its target is unknown.

This specimen was PBMCs, mostly from graft donor cells, taken 360 days after TCRalphabeta/CD19-depleted stem cell transplant. The V call is TRBV27, the J call TRBJ2-3; D is unclear. The sequence was collected from a male patient younger than 18 who had a stem cell transplant for acute lymphoblastic leukemia, so the T cells may come from the graft donor. The CDR3 DNA reads as TGTGCCAGCAGTTTTGGGCTTCGCACAGATACGCAGTATTTT. Translating it yields CASSFGLRTDTQYF.